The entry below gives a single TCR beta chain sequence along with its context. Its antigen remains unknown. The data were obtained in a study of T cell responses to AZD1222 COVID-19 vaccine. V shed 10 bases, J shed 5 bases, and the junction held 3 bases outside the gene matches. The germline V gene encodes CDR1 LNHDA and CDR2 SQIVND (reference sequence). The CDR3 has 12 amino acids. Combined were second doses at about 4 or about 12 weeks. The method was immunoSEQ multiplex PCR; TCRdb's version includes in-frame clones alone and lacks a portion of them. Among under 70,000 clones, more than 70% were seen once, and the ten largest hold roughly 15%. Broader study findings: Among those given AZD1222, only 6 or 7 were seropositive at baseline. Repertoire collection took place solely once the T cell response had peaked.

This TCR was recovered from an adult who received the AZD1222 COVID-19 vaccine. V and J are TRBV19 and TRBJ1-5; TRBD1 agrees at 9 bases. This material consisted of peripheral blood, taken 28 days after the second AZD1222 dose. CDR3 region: CATRDRDQPQHF. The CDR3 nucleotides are TGTGCCACTCGGGACAGGGATCAGCCCCAGCATTTT. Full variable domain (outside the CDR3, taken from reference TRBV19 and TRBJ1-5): DGGITQSPKYLFRKEGQNVTLSCEQNLNHDAMYWYRQDPGQGLRLIYYSQIVNDFQKGDIAEGYSVSREKKESFPLTVTSAQKNPTAFYLCATRDRDQPQHFGDGTRLSIL.